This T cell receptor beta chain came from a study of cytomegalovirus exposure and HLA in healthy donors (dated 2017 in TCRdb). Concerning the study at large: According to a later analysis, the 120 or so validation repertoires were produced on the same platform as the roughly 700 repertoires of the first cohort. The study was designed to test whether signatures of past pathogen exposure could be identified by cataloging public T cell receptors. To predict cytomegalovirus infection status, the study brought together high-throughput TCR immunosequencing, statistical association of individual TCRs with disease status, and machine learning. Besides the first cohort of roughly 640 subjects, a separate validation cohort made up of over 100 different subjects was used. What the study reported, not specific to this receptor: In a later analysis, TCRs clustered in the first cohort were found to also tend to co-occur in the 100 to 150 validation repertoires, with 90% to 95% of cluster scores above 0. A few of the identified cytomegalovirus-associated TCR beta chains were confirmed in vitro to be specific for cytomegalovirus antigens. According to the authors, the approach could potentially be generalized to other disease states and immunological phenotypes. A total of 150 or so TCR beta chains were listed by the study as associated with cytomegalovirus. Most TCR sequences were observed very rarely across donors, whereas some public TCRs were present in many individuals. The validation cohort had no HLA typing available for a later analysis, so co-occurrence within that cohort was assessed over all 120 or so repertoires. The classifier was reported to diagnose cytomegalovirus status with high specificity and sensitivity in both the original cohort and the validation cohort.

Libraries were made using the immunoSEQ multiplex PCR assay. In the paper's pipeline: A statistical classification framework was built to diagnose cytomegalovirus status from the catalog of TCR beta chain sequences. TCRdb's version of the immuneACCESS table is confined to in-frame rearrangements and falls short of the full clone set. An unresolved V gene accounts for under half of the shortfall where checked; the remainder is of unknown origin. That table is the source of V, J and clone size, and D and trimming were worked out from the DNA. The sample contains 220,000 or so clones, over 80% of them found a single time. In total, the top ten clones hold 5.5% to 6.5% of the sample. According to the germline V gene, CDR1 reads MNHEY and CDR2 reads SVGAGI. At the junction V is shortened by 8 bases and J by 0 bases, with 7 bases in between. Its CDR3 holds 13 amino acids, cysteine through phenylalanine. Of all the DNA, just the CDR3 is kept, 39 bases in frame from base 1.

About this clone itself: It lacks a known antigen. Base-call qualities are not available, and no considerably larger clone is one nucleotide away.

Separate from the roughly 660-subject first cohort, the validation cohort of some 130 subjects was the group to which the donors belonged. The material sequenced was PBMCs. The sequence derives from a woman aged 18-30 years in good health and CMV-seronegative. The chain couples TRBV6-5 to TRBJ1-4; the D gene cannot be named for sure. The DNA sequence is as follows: TGTGCCAGCGGGCGGGCAACTAATGAAAAACTGTTTTTT. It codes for CASGRATNEKLFF.